This record covers a single T cell receptor (beta chain). Time point reported: after dendritic cell vaccination, including at tumor progression/relapse. Isocitrate dehydrogenase mutation was absent in all glioblastoma patients. This specimen belongs to a study of glioma-infiltrating T cells after dendritic cell vaccination. Study-wide background: Dendritic cell vaccination trial patients had either newly diagnosed or recurrent glioblastoma.

This CDR3 is 14 amino acids long. V dropped 6 bases and J dropped 6 bases, with 14 bases sitting between them. CDR1 and CDR2 from the germline V gene are SSHAT and FNYEAQ (reference sequence). Amplification used 60 V beta primers and 13 J beta primers. Some clones are missing from TCRdb's copy, which holds only in-frame ones; the method was immunoSEQ multiplex PCR. Here the sample spans approximately 90,000 clones, 75% to 90% being singletons. Sequencing used blood, obtained after dendritic cell vaccination. The origin of this receptor is a human donor with glioblastoma. The rearrangement links TRBV7-7 to TRBJ2-2, with unresolved D. The CDR3 sequence: CASRATAVAGELFF. The CDR3 DNA follows: TGTGCCAGCAGGGCCACCGCGGTGGCCGGGGAGCTGTTTTTT. The full variable domain, rest sourced from reference TRBV7-7 and TRBJ2-2, is GAGVSQSPRYKVTKRGQDVTLRCDPISSHATLYWYQQALGQGPEFLTYFNYEAQPDKSGLPSDRFSAERPEGSISTLTIQRTEQRDSAMYRCASRATAVAGELFFGEGSRLTVL.